This T cell receptor (beta chain) was identified in a study of cytomegalovirus exposure and HLA in healthy donors (TCRdb year 2017). With regard to the full study: An earlier analysis of a few hundred of the donors reported about 260 Gb of sequence data and roughly 120 million unique TCR beta sequences obtained from about 179 million T cells. HLA typing covered class I and class II loci at four-digit resolution. The number of donors typed differed by locus, with about 629-640 for A, B, C, DRB1 and DQB1, around 520 for DQA1, about 610 for DPA1, and some 440 for DPB1. Using immunosequencing, the study profiled T cell repertoires from around 680 subjects and related those repertoires to cytomegalovirus serostatus. An early release covering over 500 HLA-typed donors comprised about 300 gigabases of sequencing data and about 90 million unique TCR sequences. Along with the approximately 700-subject first cohort, a separate validation cohort of 120 different subjects was used. Every discovery cohort repertoire had been produced on one sequencing platform. In the later analysis, no new phenotypic data were used to find candidate immune exposures; instead, reliance was placed on TCR beta sequences and their occurrence across donors. The study was designed to test whether signatures of past pathogen exposure could be identified by cataloging public T cell receptors. Of the roughly 400 genotyped donors, 75% to 85% were placed in the genetic ancestry cluster associated with self-reported Caucasian donors. Among 398 genotyped donors of the cohort, an average of around 240,000 unique TCR beta nucleotide sequences were sequenced per donor, approximately 20% of them non-productive. In an earlier analysis of around 540 of the donors, high-throughput TCR beta sequencing was used to judge whether each TCR beta V gene segment behaved as functional or pseudogenic. Donor age, sex, ethnicity and CMV serostatus were compiled alongside the repertoire data. To predict cytomegalovirus infection status, the study combined high-throughput TCR immunosequencing, statistical association of individual TCRs with disease status, and machine learning. A later analysis re-analyzed previously published TCR beta repertoires from roughly 630 donors and added high-resolution HLA genotyping to study TCR occurrence patterns. Because of strong linkage in the cohort, roughly five DR-DQ haplotypes were treated as single units for association and clustering. Genome-wide SNP genotypes for about 65% of the 666 donors were used in a later genetic analysis, which treated that subset as a discovery cohort.

The cohort comprised 670 or so healthy bone marrow donors. Cohort members were all nominally healthy when sampled, although unrecorded immune exposures were likely present. The donor was CMV seropositive and belonged to the group of 250 to 300 seropositive cohort members. Each donor provided a peripheral blood sample, and peripheral blood mononuclear cells were used for TCR beta sequencing. The Qiagen DNeasy Blood Extraction Kit was used to extract genomic DNA from the blood cell samples. As encoded in the germline V gene, CDR1 is MNHNS while CDR2 is SASEGT. From the cysteine up to the phenylalanine, the CDR3 has a length of 14 residues. Only the CDR3 DNA stays, 42 bases, in frame from base 1. V and J are trimmed by 6 bases and 1 base, and the gene matches miss 1 base of the junction. This clone came up once. Its antigen is not yet known. Base-call qualities are not available, and no considerably larger clone is one nucleotide away.

The paper's findings and limits, for the study overall: A total of fewer than 200 TCR beta chains were listed by the study as associated with cytomegalovirus. The 87-base-pair reads could not distinguish some IMGT-functional V segments, including TRBV6-2 and TRBV6-3, so those segments were excluded. The only immune exposure information available for the cohort was CMV serostatus. In a later genetic analysis, fewer N-insertions in productive TCRs were reported among donors in an Asian-associated ancestry cluster than the roughly 700-donor mean. In both the original and validation cohorts, the classifier was reported to diagnose cytomegalovirus status with high specificity and sensitivity. When HLA alleles, especially DR and DQ, strongly co-occurred, TCR associations were difficult to assign to individual alleles. Correlated functional status among segregating V segments might reflect linkage disequilibrium, but an unknown experimental factor could not be ruled out. Presence/absence analyses assumed roughly uniform sequencing depth across donors, an assumption that may not hold. While some public TCRs were present in many individuals, most TCR sequences turned up only very rarely across donors. A later analysis reported that several top co-occurrence clusters appeared linked to parvovirus B19, influenza, CMV and Epstein-Barr virus. A cluster of highly shared sequence variants was judged likely to represent a technical artifact of the sequencing pipeline. Because HLA typing was unavailable for some donors at each locus, only the typed subset was used in association tests. In a later analysis, TCR association rates were found to vary across HLA loci, with the most associated TCRs seen for DRB1 alleles and the fewest for HLA-C alleles. At a false discovery rate of 0.05, a later analysis linked fewer than 20,000 TCR beta sequences to specific HLA alleles. This cohort had only TCR beta chains sequenced, and the lack of alpha or paired-chain data limited which features could be detected. A further reported finding was that TCR beta sequences accurately predicted the HLA-A and HLA-B alleles for most subjects in the first cohort. V-gene and J-gene trimming of TCR beta chains was associated with a missense DCLRE1C variant in a later genetic analysis, and the association was replicated in an independent cohort. Roughly 17 rarely observed V segments, including chromosome 9 orphons, were excluded from the earlier analysis of several hundred of the donors because counts were too low. A later analysis found that most CMV-associated TCR beta chains appeared HLA-restricted, with HLA associations seemingly driven largely by CMV exposure. In a later analysis, HLA-associated TCR beta chains showed more clonal expansion and lower generation probabilities than non-associated chains that were equally common. In vitro tests confirmed that three of the cytomegalovirus-associated TCR beta chains recognize cytomegalovirus antigens. In an earlier analysis of approximately 590 of the donors, most TCR beta V segments were observed in productive rearrangements about 87% or about 30% of the time, broadly matching IMGT annotations. It was suggested by the authors that the approach could potentially be generalized to other disease states and immunological phenotypes.

The library relied on the immunoSEQ multiplex PCR assay. For the multiplex PCR, a mixture combining 60 forward primers for TCR Vbeta segments and 13 reverse primers for TCR Jbeta segments was used. Amplification of the CDR3 region of rearranged TCR beta genes was performed with a multiplex PCR assay on genomic DNA. The Illumina HiSeq System was used to sequence the amplified TCR beta libraries as 87-base-pair reads. Regarding the original processing steps: In a later analysis, roughly 80 million unique TCR beta chains were counted across the approximately 640 repertoires, and about 9.9 million of these chains were shared by at least two donors. A nearest-neighbor algorithm error-corrected the raw reads and collapsed the reads into unique sequences, merging closely related sequences to remove PCR and sequencing errors. To assign V, D and J gene segments, CDR3 sequences were aligned to IMGT reference sequences. For a sequence to be retained, a match of at least six nucleotides to both a V gene segment and a J gene segment was required. Rearrangements were called productive when the CDR3 lacked stop codons and stayed in frame with V and J; all others were non-productive. CDR3 was defined according to IMGT convention as the region running from the second conserved V-encoded cysteine to the conserved J-encoded phenylalanine. The earlier analysis of some 600 of the donors excluded sequences that lacked an unambiguous match to a single V gene segment. An earlier analysis of some 610 of the donors called V segments functional above 56.7% productive rearrangements and segregating when the between-donor standard deviation exceeded 5%. A statistical classification framework was built for diagnosing cytomegalovirus status from the catalog of TCR beta chain sequences. A later analysis assigned V and J genes by comparing TCR nucleotide sequences with IMGT/GENE-DB human TR gene sequences. The TCRdist pipeline was used in a later analysis to assign CDR3 sequences and most-parsimonious VDJ recombination scenarios. In a later analysis, each TCR beta chain was defined by its CDR3 amino acid sequence together with its V-gene family, and reads without a unique V-gene family were excluded. A later analysis removed 600 or so highly shared, low-generation-probability nucleotide sequences to deal with suspected cross-contamination and a sequencing artifact. A later analysis calculated a clonal expansion index for each public chain from normalized within-repertoire ranks of inferred template counts. In a later analysis, generation probabilities were computed using a VDJ recombination model fitted to out-of-frame rearrangements, and the results were checked against IGoR. Hypergeometric tests were used in a later analysis to score TCR-TCR, TCR-HLA and TCR-CMV co-occurrence, with a repertoire-size bias correction applied to the TCR pairs. In a later analysis, false discovery rates were estimated by permuting HLA or CMV assignments 20 times. In a later analysis, co-occurring TCRs were grouped using DBSCAN, and TCRdist sequence similarity was added for clustering within HLA-allele-positive subsets. Repertoires with fewer than 30,000 or more than 120,000 public chains, plus five repertoires with anomalous nucleotide sharing, were excluded from co-occurrence clustering. In TCRdb, the immuneACCESS table is reduced to in-frame sequences with V and J assigned. These tables do not hold every clone; where another copy was compared, an unresolved V gene accounts for under half, and the others remain unexplained. V, J and clone size were drawn from that table, and D and trimming were deduced from the DNA. The sample profile shows just over 150,000 clones; approximately 79% of them were found once. The top ten hold around 7% of the sample.

The sample comprised PBMCs. This TCR derives from a woman aged 45-65 years in good health and CMV-seropositive. The receptor chain draws on TRBV6-1 and TRBJ1-5, with 9 bases aligning to TRBD1. At the DNA level, the sequence is TGTGCCAGCAGAGGGACAGGGAGCAATCAGCCCCAGCATTTT. Protein translation: CASRGTGSNQPQHF.